This T cell receptor (beta chain) is from a study of CD8+ T cells in alopecia areata. About the study: It was oral tofacitinib, at 5 to 10 mg twice daily, that treated patients received. Whole-study findings and limits: Sharing of TCR sequences between patients (possibly for HLA-related reasons) was less clear than in mice.

V dropped 3 bases and J dropped 1; count of bases not matched to a gene: 12. Germline lookup yields CDR1 SGHAT and CDR2 FQNNGV. This CDR3 spans 19 amino acids. In each case, RNA was isolated and then reverse transcribed into cDNA as the sequencing template. The table came from immunoSEQ multiplex PCR; TCRdb's copy has only in-frame clones and leaves some out. The table lists 80,000 to 100,000 clones, 44% of them singletons. Described treatment: oral pan-JAK inhibitor, 5-10 mg twice daily. In alopecia areata patients, both lesional scalp punch biopsies and peripheral blood were collected. Of note for this clone: What it binds is not known.

The chain uses TRBV11-2 and TRBJ2-5; 12 nucleotides line up with TRBD2. This receptor was taken from a human donor with alopecia areata. The input for sequencing was CD8+ T cells sorted from blood, taken at week 24, from a patient treated with tofacitinib. In DNA, the CDR3 is TGTGCCAGCAGCTTCCCCCACCGGACTAGCGGGGCCATCCAAGAGACCCAGTACTTC. It codes for CASSFPHRTSGAIQETQYF.